The 29 T cell receptor beta chains listed next were all sequenced from one sample in a study of blood T cell repertoires in COVID-19. Here immunoSEQ multiplex PCR was the method, and the copy in TCRdb shows in-frame clones only, minus some. Found here are a few hundred thousand clones, roughly 88% of them singletons; the top ten hold roughly 6%. The sequencing input was peripheral blood. These receptors were taken from a young woman with COVID-19, enrolled during active disease.

The rearrangement uses TRBV12-5 and TRBJ1-4; D gene uncertain. The CDR3 runs to 12 residues. The germline V gene encodes CDR1 LGHNT and CDR2 FRNRAP. V dropped 1 base and J dropped 6 bases, with 3 bases sitting between them. CDR3 amino acids: CASGLGDEKLFF. The CDR3 DNA reads as TGTGCTAGTGGTTTGGGAGATGAAAAACTGTTTTTT.

The gene calls are TRBV15 and TRBJ2-3; perhaps TRBD1 as D (5 bases). The CDR3 runs 14 residues. The germline V gene has CDR1 LNHNV and CDR2 YYDKDF (reference sequence). V lost 0 bases and J lost 4, with 8 bases in between. The DNA of the CDR3 is TGTGCCACCAGCAGAGATCTGACAGCAGATACGCAGTATTTT. Its translation: CATSRDLTADTQYF.

The chain joins TRBV4-2 to TRBJ2-7; maybe TRBD1 (6 bases). Trimming took off 1 base at V and 0 bases at J, with 13 bases between the two ends. The CDR3 has 16 residues. Germline V gives CDR1 LGHNA, CDR2 YNFKEQ. For the CDR3, the DNA is TGTGCCAGCAGCCAAGTGGGGACACAGCTCTCCTACGAGCAGTACTTC. Protein product: CASSQVGTQLSYEQYF.

This chain uses TRBV6-5 with TRBJ2-2; no clear D. From germline, CDR1 is MNHEY and CDR2 SVGAGI. This CDR3 has 14 amino acids. Trimming stripped 0 bases from V and 3 bases from J, with 5 bases between. The CDR3 DNA sequence: TGTGCCAGCAGTTACTCGTCGGACACCGGGGAGCTGTTTTTT. Protein sequence: CASSYSSDTGELFF.

V gene TRBV19 combines with J gene TRBJ2-1, with D maybe TRBD2 (6 bases). The CDR3 runs 15 residues. In germline, CDR1 is LNHDA, CDR2 SQIVND (reference sequence). V shed 3 bases and J shed 9 bases, with 18 bases lying between them. The chain's CDR3 is CASSINFGGAGEQFF. Here the CDR3 DNA reads TGTGCCAGTAGTATTAATTTTGGGGGAGCGGGTGAGCAGTTCTTC. Supplemented by reference TRBV19 and TRBJ2-1, the full variable domain reads DGGITQSPKYLFRKEGQNVTLSCEQNLNHDAMYWYRQDPGQGLRLIYYSQIVNDFQKGDIAEGYSVSREKKESFPLTVTSAQKNPTAFYLCASSINFGGAGEQFFGPGTRLTVL.

This clone was seen just once. This chain links TRBV9 with TRBJ2-3; weak D call: TRBD1 (6 bases). CDR3 length: 16 amino acids. The V gene lost 4 bases and the J gene lost 0 bases, with 15 bases spanning the gap. The germline V gene has CDR1 SGDLS and CDR2 YYNGEE. CDR3 loop: CASSPPRTASTDTQYF. As DNA, the CDR3 is TGTGCCAGCAGCCCCCCTCGGACAGCTAGCACAGATACGCAGTATTTT.

On this clone itself: The sample carries other DNA sequences with the same CDR3. The genes are TRBV7-9 and TRBJ1-2; the match to TRBD1 covers 7 bases. The germline gives CDR1 SEHNR, CDR2 FQNEAQ (reference sequence). Germline trimming cut 3 bases from V and 8 bases from J; bases unmatched to any gene: 3. The CDR3 length is 12 residues. In DNA form, the CDR3 reads TGTGCCAGCAGCTTGGTAGGGGGCGGCTACACCTTC. Protein sequence: CASSLVGGGYTF.

The CDR3 coding sequence is TGTGCCAGCACGGATACAGGGGGCCAAGCCTACGAGCAGTACGTC. It is translated as CASTDTGGQAYEQYV. The chain combines TRBV2 with TRBJ2-7; 9 bases match TRBD1. V lost 7 bases to trimming and J lost 2 bases; unmatched junction nucleotides: 9. Germline V gives CDR1 SNHLY, CDR2 FYNNEI. This CDR3 is built from 15 residues.

This clone was seen just once. The rearrangement links TRBV14 to TRBJ2-1; 9 bases are shared with TRBD1. V lost 0 bases and J lost 0; bases outside the gene matches: 3. Germline V lookup: CDR1 SGHDN, CDR2 FVKESK. CDR3 length equals 17 residues. The CDR3 spells CASSQEGTGSSYNEQFF. The CDR3 DNA is TGTGCCAGCAGCCAAGAAGGGACAGGGAGCTCCTACAATGAGCAGTTCTTC.

The gene calls are TRBV6-5 and TRBJ2-1; D is unresolved. The CDR3 spans 15 residues. Germline assignment: CDR1 MNHEY and CDR2 SVGAGI. The V and J ends lost 2 bases and 4 bases respectively, with 12 bases between them. The CDR3: CASSYAATAYNEQFF. In nucleotides, the CDR3 is TGTGCCAGCAGTTACGCGGCTACGGCGTACAATGAGCAGTTCTTC.

In its sample, this clone was seen a few times. This sequence joins TRBV5-1 and TRBJ2-1; no definite D call. The V end was cut by 1 base, the J end by 4 bases, with 12 bases between. Per the germline V gene, CDR1 is SGHRS and CDR2 is YFSETQ. The CDR3 is made up of 15 amino acids. CDR3 DNA sequence: TGCGCCAGCAGCTTGTCTGCAGGCGAATACAATGAGCAGTTCTTC. It encodes CASSLSAGEYNEQFF.

The V call is TRBV14, the J call TRBJ1-4; 7 bases align to TRBD1. With 3 bases clipped from V and 7 bases from J, the junction kept 5 bases outside the gene matches. From germline, CDR1 is SGHDN and CDR2 FVKESK. This CDR3 is built from 14 residues. CDR3: CASSQSRGIEKLFF. The CDR3 bases are TGTGCCAGCAGCCAGAGCAGGGGGATTGAAAAACTGTTTTTT.

The J gene is TRBJ2-5, the V gene TRBV9; perhaps TRBD2 as D (6 bases). The CDR3 runs 15 residues. Trimming cost V 3 bases and J 1 base, with 13 bases left between them. The germline CDR1 and CDR2 sequences are SGDLS and YYNGEE. The CDR3 region is CASSESLAVQETQYF. The CDR3 nucleotides read TGTGCCAGCAGCGAATCTTTAGCGGTCCAAGAGACCCAGTACTTC. Complete variable domain (other parts from reference TRBV9 and TRBJ2-5): DSGVTQTPKHLITATGQRVTLRCSPRSGDLSVYWYQQSLDQGLQFLIQYYNGEERAKGNILERFSAQQFPDLHSELNLSSLELGDSALYFCASSESLAVQETQYFGPGTRLLVL.

This clone occurred once. The CDR3 DNA reads TGTGCCAGTACCCCCCAAAATGGTCCGGAGCAGCCCCAGCATTTT. It encodes CASTPQNGPEQPQHF. V gene TRBV19 combines with J gene TRBJ1-5; no firm D call. V was pared by 7 bases and J by 7 bases, with 20 bases between. This CDR3 region has 15 residues. Germline CDR1 and CDR2: LNHDA and SQIVND (reference sequence). Full variable domain (missing parts from reference TRBV19 and TRBJ1-5): DGGITQSPKYLFRKEGQNVTLSCEQNLNHDAMYWYRQDPGQGLRLIYYSQIVNDFQKGDIAEGYSVSREKKESFPLTVTSAQKNPTAFYLCASTPQNGPEQPQHFGDGTRLSIL.

V is TRBV23-1 and J is TRBJ2-1; D is perhaps TRBD2 (6 bases). TRBV23-1 belongs to the ORF category, with a function that is uncertain. The CDR3 is 16 amino acids. V was shortened by 6 bases and J by 4 bases, with 19 bases between the two germline ends. CDR3 coding DNA: TGCGCCAGCAGGAGACTAGGAACTCCGATGTACAATGAGCAGTTCTTC. It encodes CASRRLGTPMYNEQFF.

The genes are TRBV19 and TRBJ2-1; 14 nucleotides agree with TRBD2. J lost 8 bases, V lost 5 bases, and 8 bases had no gene match. This CDR3 is built from 16 residues. CDR1 is LNHDA, CDR2 SQIVND, per germline (reference sequence). The CDR3 loop is CASSVVGTSGRYEQFF. The CDR3 DNA sequence: TGTGCCAGTAGTGTTGTAGGGACTAGCGGGAGATATGAGCAGTTCTTC.

The chain has TRBV2 and TRBJ2-5; tentative D call: TRBD2 (7 bases). The CDR3 runs 12 residues. V shed 9 bases and J shed 5 bases, with 13 bases lying between them. Germline values: CDR1 SNHLY, CDR2 FYNNEI. The CDR3 DNA follows: TGTGCCAGTTGGGGGGGCCCGGAGACCCAGTACTTC. Amino acids: CASWGGPETQYF.

The chain combines TRBV7-9 with TRBJ2-5; 11 bases agree with TRBD1. CDR1 and CDR2 (germline): SEHNR, FQNEAQ (reference sequence). Trimming took 5 bases from V and 9 from J; bases not matched to a gene: 14. CDR3 size: 16 residues. The CDR3 protein is CASSPGQGAGPPAQYF. In DNA form, the CDR3 reads TGTGCCAGCAGCCCAGGACAGGGGGCGGGTCCGCCGGCCCAGTACTTC.

V gene TRBV6-5 combines with J gene TRBJ1-6, with TRBD1 matching over 7 bases. This CDR3 region has 15 residues. Trimming cost V 2 bases and J 7 bases; bases outside gene matches: 5. Germline V CDR1 and CDR2: MNHEY, SVGAGI. The CDR3 spells CASSYGGTENSPLHF. CDR3 nucleotide sequence: TGTGCCAGCAGTTACGGTGGGACAGAGAATTCACCCCTCCACTTT.

This clone was recorded many times. This chain links TRBV21-1 with TRBJ1-1; TRBD1, the table's D call, lacks a check against the DNA. TRBV21-1 counts as a pseudogene. This CDR3 comprises 17 residues. Here the CDR3 reads CASSKSPTRAFNTEAFF. Here the CDR3 DNA reads TGTGCCAGCAGCAAAAGTCCGACCAGGGCCTTTAACACTGAAGCTTTCTTT.

This sequence joins TRBV11-2 and TRBJ2-3; D unclear. Germline V gene sequence: CDR1 SGHAT, CDR2 FQNNGV. Trimming cost V 5 bases and J 7 bases, with 7 bases left between them. The CDR3 totals 11 residues. CDR3 amino acids: CASSPDYTQYF. The CDR3 DNA sequence: TGTGCCAGCAGCCCAGACTATACGCAGTATTTT.

V gene TRBV29-1 combines with J gene TRBJ1-2, with 8 bases matching TRBD1. V trimming: 4 bases; J trimming: 8 bases; junction bases outside the gene matches: 9. From germline, CDR1 is SQVTM and CDR2 ANQGSEA. The CDR3 covers 13 residues. The CDR3 region is CSVAGGAGGGYTF. In DNA form, the CDR3 reads TGCAGCGTTGCAGGGGGCGCAGGTGGAGGCTACACCTTC.

The rearrangement joins TRBV15 to TRBJ2-3, with TRBD2 matching over 11 bases. Unmatched junction bases numbered 6, after V lost 4 bases and J lost 6 bases. The CDR3 covers 15 residues. Germline V gene lookup returns CDR1 LNHNV and CDR2 YYDKDF (reference sequence). The CDR3 DNA sequence: TGTGCCACCAGCACCTTAGCGGGAGGGCATGATACGCAGTATTTT. Protein sequence: CATSTLAGGHDTQYF.

This clone was detected a few times. This chain links TRBV27 with TRBJ2-1, with 8 bases fitting TRBD1. The J segment lost 8 bases and the V segment lost 4 bases, leaving 16 bases of the junction unmatched. The length of the CDR3 is 17 residues. Germline-derived CDR1 and CDR2 are MNHEY and SMNVEV (reference sequence). The CDR3 DNA reads TGTGCCAGCAGTTCCGGGACAGGAAGGCAAGCGAACCATGAGCAGTTCTTC. Its protein product is CASSSGTGRQANHEQFF.

This sequence joins TRBV5-6 and TRBJ2-5; TRBD1 matches at 7 bases. The germline gives CDR1 SGHDT, CDR2 YYEEEE. The junction had 1 base not matched to a gene; V was cut back by 2 bases and J by 3 bases. The CDR3 is made up of 13 amino acids. This chain's CDR3 is CASSLDREETQYF. The CDR3 nucleotides are TGTGCCAGCAGCTTAGACAGGGAAGAGACCCAGTACTTC.

This chain uses TRBV2 with TRBJ1-3; D perhaps matches TRBD1 (5 bases). The V gene lost 4 bases and the J gene lost 4 bases, with 11 bases spanning the gap. The length of the CDR3 is 14 residues. Germline CDR1 reads SNHLY; CDR2 reads FYNNEI. CDR3 loop: CASSVNRNGNTIYF. The CDR3 DNA sequence: TGTGCCAGCAGTGTGAACAGGAACGGAAACACCATATATTTT.

The chain is built from TRBV21-1 and TRBJ2-5; the D segment call TRBD1 is taken from the table without a DNA check. TRBV21-1 is termed a pseudogene. CDR3 length: 15 amino acids. CDR3 residues: CASSKPTGKEGTQYF. Here the CDR3 DNA reads TGTGCCAGCAGCAAGCCGACAGGGAAAGAGGGGACCCAGTACTTC.

The CDR3, as DNA: TGTGCCAGCAGCAAACCCGGAGCTGAGGTAAACGAGCAGTACGTC. Amino acids: CASSKPGAEVNEQYV. V and J are TRBV21-1 and TRBJ2-7; TRBD2, the table's D call, was not compared with the DNA. TRBV21-1 is a listed pseudogene. The CDR3 extends over 15 amino acids.

The chain is built from TRBV19 and TRBJ1-5; D remains unclear. Between the trimmed V and J ends, which lost 5 bases and 5 bases, there was a span of 10 bases. Per the germline V gene, CDR1 is LNHDA and CDR2 is SQIVND (reference sequence). The CDR3 totals 13 residues. The CDR3, as DNA: TGTGCCAGTAGTTCGGGGAGGGATCAGCCCCAGCATTTT. Translating it yields CASSSGRDQPQHF.